These 29 T cell receptor beta chains were sequenced from one sample in a study of T-cell reconstitution after alpha-beta-depleted transplantation in children. Researchers prepared the TCRbeta library using unique molecular identifiers, the study reports. MiXCR was run by TCRdb on the PCR reads, yielding one entry per CDR3 protein. Among 490,000 or so distinct CDR3 sequences, 9.5% to 15% were seen once, and the ten largest hold around 5.8%. The specimen comprised PBMCs from the stem cell graft donor, sampled from the stem cell graft. Receptors originate from a human donor who donated a stem cell graft to a child with combined immunodeficiency.

This clonotype has only a few counts. This chain connects TRBV7-8 to TRBJ2-1; D possibly corresponds to TRBD1 (6 bases). The CDR3 sequence is 16 residues long. Germline values: CDR1 SGHVS, CDR2 FQNEAQ. V gave up 5 bases and J gave up 0 bases, with 14 bases separating them. CDR3 nucleotide sequence: TGTGCCAGCAGCCTCTCGGACAGTTTCTCCTACAATGAGCAGTTCTTC. Encoded protein: CASSLSDSFSYNEQFF.

This clonotype was seen only a few times. The V gene is TRBV7-2, the J gene TRBJ2-5; D not resolved. The CDR3 has 10 residues. Trimming stripped 8 bases from V and 1 base from J, with 2 bases between. From germline, CDR1 is SGHTA and CDR2 FQGNSA. The CDR3 reads CASAQETQYF. CDR3 DNA sequence: TGTGCCAGCGCCCAAGAGACCCAGTACTTC.

The chain recombines TRBV27 with TRBJ2-1, with TRBD1 matching 8 bases. V gave up 2 bases and J gave up 4 bases; unmatched junction bases: 7. The CDR3 extends over 16 amino acids. Germline lookup yields CDR1 MNHEY and CDR2 SMNVEV (reference sequence). The CDR3 DNA sequence: TGTGCCAGCAGTTTACTTCAGGGGGCGCGGTACAATGAGCAGTTCTTC. Translation: CASSLLQGARYNEQFF.

The table lists this clonotype with many counts. The chain is built from TRBV21-1 and TRBJ2-7. TRBV21-1 is a documented pseudogene. The CDR3 contains 15 residues. The CDR3 spells CASSAASFDEHEQYF. CDR3 bases: TGTGCCAGCAGCGCGGCGTCCTTCGACGAACACGAGCAGTACTTC.

This chain uses TRBV7-9 with TRBJ2-7, with 13 bases matching TRBD2. Trimming cost V 4 bases and J 9 bases; bases outside gene matches: 15. Germline values: CDR1 SEHNR, CDR2 FQNEAQ (reference sequence). This CDR3 region has 17 residues. The CDR3 coding sequence is TGTGCCAGCAGCTCTCCAGAGGGACTAGCGGGACATGTGGGGCAGTACTTC. Translation gives CASSSPEGLAGHVGQYF.

The chain has TRBV7-2 and TRBJ1-2; D uncertain. The CDR3 length is 18 residues. Germline CDR1 SGHTA, CDR2 FQGNSA. Trimming shortened V by 1 base and J by 2 bases, and 20 bases separated the two germline ends. The CDR3: CASSLVAERPRDNYGYTF. Written as DNA, the CDR3 is TGTGCCAGCAGCTTAGTCGCCGAGAGACCGCGTGACAACTATGGCTACACCTTC.

The V gene is TRBV25-1, the J gene TRBJ1-2; D is possibly TRBD1 (5 bases). The V gene's germline CDR1 is MGHDK and CDR2 SYGVNS. This CDR3 contains 16 residues. Trimming stripped 1 base from V and 5 bases from J, with 17 bases between. CDR3 bases: TGTGCCAGCAGTGAATTAGGTCAGGGTGAGAGTTATGGCTACACCTTC. It is translated as CASSELGQGESYGYTF.

This clonotype came up many times. The CDR3 spells CASSHFSGSLNEQFF. CDR3 in DNA: TGTGCCAGCAGCCACTTTAGCGGGAGTCTGAATGAGCAGTTCTTC. The gene calls are TRBV14 and TRBJ2-1, with 9 nucleotides matching TRBD2. The CDR3 has 15 residues. Germline lookup yields CDR1 SGHDN and CDR2 FVKESK. J gave up 7 bases and V 3 bases, and 7 bases lay outside the gene matches.

This clonotype was counted only a few times. V gene TRBV7-7 combines with J gene TRBJ2-1; no firm D call. Germline-derived CDR1 and CDR2 are SSHAT and FNYEAQ (reference sequence). This CDR3 region has 17 residues. Trimming cost V 5 bases and J 1 base, with 18 bases left between them. The CDR3 nucleotides are TGTGCCAGCAGCCCAAGTGACCGCCACTCGTCCTACAATGAGCAGTTCTTC. Residues: CASSPSDRHSSYNEQFF.

This clonotype was counted a few times. This chain links TRBV7-6 with TRBJ2-1; D is ambiguous. The CDR3 loop spans 13 amino acids. Germline assignment: CDR1 SGHVS and CDR2 FNYEAQ. V lost 5 bases and J 7 bases, leaving 12 bases between the germline ends. Here the CDR3 DNA reads TGTGCCAGCAGCCCCCTAGGATGGAATGAGCAGTTCTTC. This sequence encodes CASSPLGWNEQFF.

This clonotype was counted only a few times. CDR3: CAIRDDREFSVDEQFF. The CDR3 nucleotides are TGTGCCATCAGGGACGACAGGGAATTTTCAGTCGATGAGCAGTTCTTC. The chain joins TRBV10-3 to TRBJ2-1; TRBD1 matches 7 bases. This CDR3 is 16 amino acids long. Germline assignment: CDR1 ENHRY and CDR2 SYGVKD. Germline trimming cut 6 bases from V and 8 bases from J; bases unmatched to any gene: 16.

This clonotype was seen only a few times. The J gene is TRBJ2-1, the V gene TRBV12-5, with TRBD2 matching 11 bases. Germline values: CDR1 LGHNT, CDR2 FRNRAP. This CDR3 contains 13 residues. J gave up 10 bases and V 1 base, and 0 bases lay outside the gene matches. In nucleotides, the CDR3 is TGTGCTAGTGGTTTGGGACTAGCGGGGGAGCAGTTCTTC. Translation: CASGLGLAGEQFF.

The rearrangement uses TRBV6-1 and TRBJ2-5, with 11 bases that match TRBD2. Germline loops: CDR1 MNHNS, CDR2 SASEGT. V trimming: 10 bases; J trimming: 3 bases; junction bases outside the gene matches: 7. The CDR3 has 14 amino acids. The CDR3 region has the DNA TGTGCCACCTCGAAACTAGCGGGAGAAGAGACCCAGTACTTC. This sequence encodes CATSKLAGEETQYF.

J is TRBJ1-2 and V is TRBV6-5; D is uncertain. Germline V lookup: CDR1 MNHEY, CDR2 SVGAGI. The length of the CDR3 is 13 residues. V was pared by 0 bases and J by 11 bases, with 13 bases between. Here the CDR3 reads CASSYSTDFGYTF. The CDR3 DNA follows: TGTGCCAGCAGTTACTCGACGGACTTCGGATACACCTTC.

The chain recombines TRBV28 with TRBJ2-7; no firm D call. The germline V gene encodes CDR1 MDHEN and CDR2 SYDVKM. Trimming took off 3 bases at V and 2 bases at J, with 14 bases between the two ends. The CDR3 totals 15 residues. Here the CDR3 reads CASSLFRRGPYEQYF. The CDR3 region has the DNA TGTGCCAGCAGTTTGTTTAGACGAGGTCCCTACGAGCAGTACTTC.

The sample holds a few counts of this clonotype. The chain couples TRBV6-9 to TRBJ1-4; 7 bases align to TRBD1. V lost 7 bases and J lost 6; bases outside the gene matches: 11. The germline gives CDR1 MNHGY, CDR2 SVAAGI. CDR3 length equals 15 residues. The CDR3 sequence is CASTSHGQEDEKLFF. The CDR3 nucleotides read TGTGCCAGCACCTCCCACGGACAGGAAGATGAAAAACTGTTTTTT.

V is TRBV7-2 and J is TRBJ2-1; D possibly matches TRBD1 or TRBD2 (5 bases each). Germline CDR1 is SGHTA and CDR2 is FQGNSA. This CDR3 comprises 12 residues. V was trimmed by 4 bases and J by 13 bases, leaving 14 bases between them. CDR3 DNA: TGTGCCAGCAGCTCCCGTGGGGGAAGACAGTTCTTC. It codes for CASSSRGGRQFF.

There are a few counts of this clonotype. V is TRBV9 and J is TRBJ2-7; the match to TRBD2 covers 7 bases. The CDR3 sequence is 14 residues long. Trimming at V came to 3 bases and at J to 7 bases, leaving 10 bases not matched to a gene. Germline loops: CDR1 SGDLS, CDR2 YYNGEE. The CDR3 bases are TGTGCCAGCAGCGCAAAGAGCGGGATGGGTGAGCAGTACTTC. Encoded protein: CASSAKSGMGEQYF.

This clonotype was detected ten times or more. The rearrangement joins TRBV6-1 to TRBJ2-7, with D uncertain. The germline CDR1 and CDR2 sequences are MNHNS and SASEGT. V was cut by 2 bases and J by 7 bases, with 15 bases left in between. CDR3 length: 14 amino acids. CDR3 residues: CASSEPDGPSEQYF. CDR3 DNA: TGTGCCAGCAGTGAACCGGACGGGCCGTCGGAGCAGTACTTC.

The genes are TRBV5-1 and TRBJ2-1; tentatively, D is TRBD2 (7 bases). From germline, CDR1 is SGHRS and CDR2 YFSETQ. Trimming shortened V by 0 bases and J by 4 bases, and 11 bases separated the two germline ends. This CDR3 is 15 amino acids long. The CDR3 DNA sequence: TGCGCCAGCAGCTTGGGGACTAGGGGGTACAATGAGCAGTTCTTC. Protein: CASSLGTRGYNEQFF.

This chain uses TRBV29-1 with TRBJ2-2; 8 positions agree with TRBD1. The germline CDR1 and CDR2 sequences are SQVTM and ANQGSEA. V trimming: 7 bases; J trimming: 5 bases; junction bases outside the gene matches: 3. The CDR3 totals 12 residues. The CDR3 region has the DNA TGCAGCGGACGACAGGGGACCGGGGAGCTGTTTTTT. Its protein is CSGRQGTGELFF.

The J gene is TRBJ1-1, the V gene TRBV12-3 or TRBV12-4; no definite D call. The V and J ends lost 5 bases and 9 bases respectively, with 16 bases between them. The CDR3 extends over 13 amino acids. CDR3 in DNA: TGTGCCAGCAGTCACCGGGCCCTCGATAAAGCTTTCTTT. It translates to CASSHRALDKAFF.

The chain recombines TRBV5-4 with TRBJ2-5; 7 bases fit TRBD2. The germline V gene has CDR1 SGHNT and CDR2 YYREEE (reference sequence). With 0 bases clipped from V and 5 bases from J, the junction kept 16 bases outside the gene matches. The CDR3 is 18 amino acids. The CDR3 DNA reads as TGTGCCAGCAGCTTGGGTGGGGTCGTTGGGAGGGCCAGGGAGACCCAGTACTTC. This codes for CASSLGGVVGRARETQYF.

Note on this clonotype: Given a much more abundant clone one base away, this may be a read error. The chain recombines TRBV11-2 with TRBJ2-3; D remains unclear. Germline V gene data show CDR1 as SGHAT and CDR2 as FQNNGV. The CDR3 totals 14 residues. The CDR3 sequence: CATSLTGGTDTQYF. In DNA form, the CDR3 reads TGTGCCACCAGCTTAACGGGCGGCACAGATACGCAGTATTTT.

In this sample, this clonotype turned up a few times. The V and J genes are TRBV7-9 and TRBJ2-1; D not resolved. V shed 10 bases and J shed 3 bases, with 16 bases lying between them. This CDR3 contains 14 residues. In germline, CDR1 is SEHNR, CDR2 FQNEAQ (reference sequence). The CDR3 DNA reads as TGTGCCAACTCCCGAGCGACCATCTACAATGAGCAGTTCTTC. It translates to CANSRATIYNEQFF.

This clonotype showed up many times. J is TRBJ2-5 and V is TRBV2; TRBD2 is a possible D gene (5 bases). The CDR3 is made up of 14 amino acids. The V gene's germline CDR1 is SNHLY and CDR2 FYNNEI. V shed 5 bases and J shed 3 bases, with 13 bases lying between them. The CDR3 loop is CASSQTRSEETQYF. For the CDR3, the DNA is TGTGCCAGCAGTCAAACTAGGTCGGAAGAGACCCAGTACTTC.

The chain recombines TRBV6-5 with TRBJ2-7; weak D call: TRBD1 (7 bases). The CDR3 spans 18 residues. Trimming removed 2 bases at V and 3 bases at J, with 23 bases between. Germline V gene sequence: CDR1 MNHEY, CDR2 SVGAGI. For the CDR3, the DNA is TGTGCCAGCAGTTACAGTCAGGGGGGTATAGGGTTGGTCTACGAGCAGTACTTC. Translating gives CASSYSQGGIGLVYEQYF.

This clonotype has only a few counts. The chain is built from TRBV28 and TRBJ1-1; D call uncertain. The V end lost 3 bases, the J end lost 4 bases, and 12 bases lay between the germline ends. The CDR3 covers 14 residues. The germline CDR1 and CDR2 sequences are MDHEN and SYDVKM. CDR3 amino acids: CASSLANSGTEAFF. The DNA for the CDR3 is TGTGCCAGCAGTTTGGCTAACTCGGGCACTGAAGCTTTCTTT.

The gene calls are TRBV7-9 and TRBJ2-1, with D perhaps given as TRBD1 or TRBD2 (5 bases each). This CDR3 has 13 amino acids. With 7 bases removed from V and 7 bases from J, the gap between germline ends came to 14 bases. CDR1 and CDR2 from the germline V gene are SEHNR and FQNEAQ (reference sequence). CDR3 residues: CASTSGPGNEQFF. In DNA, the CDR3 is TGTGCCAGCACTTCGGGACCTGGGAATGAGCAGTTCTTC.